Presented here are 25 T cell receptor beta chains from one specimen sequenced in a study of T cell responses to AZD1222 COVID-19 vaccine (dated by TCRdb to 2020 to 2022). The library was generated by the immunoSEQ multiplex PCR assay. This immuneACCESS table, as held by TCRdb, lists in-frame sequences with V and J called but not all clones. Of the missing ones, under half trace to an unresolved V gene in checked studies; the others have no known cause. This sample is represented by 100,000 to 150,000 clones; about 86% of them were singletons. Of the sample, 12% falls within the top ten clones. The sample's time point, from its label and the paper: baseline before first vaccination. The sample in question was peripheral blood, obtained on day 0 of AZD1222 vaccination. Receptor source: an adult in good health.

The genes are TRBV19 and TRBJ2-2; 8 nucleotides line up with TRBD1. Germline V gene sequence: CDR1 LNHDA, CDR2 SQIVND (reference sequence). V dropped 1 base and J dropped 5; count of bases not matched to a gene: 9. This CDR3 has 17 amino acids. The CDR3 loop reads CASSIVAQGAWTGELFF. The CDR3 bases are TGTGCCAGTAGTATAGTTGCCCAGGGGGCATGGACCGGGGAGCTGTTTTTT.

V gene TRBV29-1 combines with J gene TRBJ2-4; D possibly matches TRBD1 or TRBD2 (7 bases each). Germline V gene sequence: CDR1 SQVTM, CDR2 ANQGSEA. V was shortened by 7 bases and J by 0 bases, with 19 bases between the two germline ends. The CDR3 totals 16 residues. CDR3 protein: CSASGGGSLAKNIQYF. The DNA for the CDR3 is TGCAGCGCCTCAGGGGGAGGGTCCTTAGCCAAAAACATTCAGTACTTC.

V gene TRBV24-1 combines with J gene TRBJ2-1; D call uncertain. Per germline, CDR1 KGHDR and CDR2 SFDVKD. V gave up 6 bases and J gave up 4 bases, with 12 bases separating them. The CDR3 spans 14 residues. The chain's CDR3 is CATSLGSVYNEQFF. The CDR3 region has the DNA TGTGCCACCAGTCTCGGTAGTGTTTACAATGAGCAGTTCTTC.

The table lists this clone with a few counts. This sequence joins TRBV27 and TRBJ1-4; 9 nucleotides line up with TRBD1. CDR3 size: 17 residues. The V segment lost 4 bases and the J segment 0 bases; nucleotides outside the gene matches: 6. In germline, CDR1 is MNHEY, CDR2 SMNVEV (reference sequence). Here the CDR3 reads CASSSLRDRATNEKLFF. For the CDR3, the DNA is TGTGCCAGCAGTTCCCTCCGGGACAGGGCAACTAATGAAAAACTGTTTTTT.

The J gene is TRBJ1-6, the V gene TRBV2, with unresolved D. V was shortened by 4 bases and J by 14 bases, with 15 bases between the two germline ends. The CDR3 is 13 amino acids. Per the germline V gene, CDR1 is SNHLY and CDR2 is FYNNEI. In nucleotides, the CDR3 is TGTGCCAGCAGTGGTCAGACCGGGTCCTCCCTCCACTTT. As protein: CASSGQTGSSLHF.

The chain combines TRBV10-2 with TRBJ1-6; D is undetermined. Germline V gene lookup returns CDR1 WSHSY and CDR2 SAAADI. V was clipped by 3 bases and J by 10 bases, with 7 bases between them. The CDR3 runs to 12 residues. This CDR3 reads CASSDQESPLHF. CDR3 coding DNA: TGCGCCAGCAGTGACCAGGAGTCACCCCTCCACTTT.

The chain joins TRBV14 to TRBJ2-2; TRBD2 matches at 9 bases. V dropped 4 bases and J dropped 4; count of bases not matched to a gene: 10. The CDR3 runs to 17 residues. Per the germline V gene, CDR1 is SGHDN and CDR2 is FVKESK. The CDR3 sequence is CASSRLAGPWLTGELFF. CDR3 in DNA: TGTGCCAGCAGCCGGCTAGCGGGACCCTGGCTCACCGGGGAGCTGTTTTTT.

The V gene is TRBV4-2, the J gene TRBJ2-1; D uncertain. Trimming cost V 1 base and J 1 base, with 5 bases left between them. CDR3 length: 14 residues. The germline CDR1 and CDR2 sequences are LGHNA and YNFKEQ. CDR3 residues: CASSQVRSYNEQFF. The CDR3 region has the DNA TGTGCCAGCAGCCAAGTTCGTTCCTACAATGAGCAGTTCTTC.

The chain has TRBV24-1 and TRBJ2-1; D is unclear. The CDR3 spans 14 residues. CDR1 KGHDR and CDR2 SFDVKD come from the germline V gene. V was trimmed by 0 bases and J by 5 bases, leaving 7 bases between them. CDR3 sequence (DNA): TGTGCCACCAGTGATTTGTCGAACAACAATGAGCAGTTCTTC. Amino acids: CATSDLSNNNEQFF.

This chain uses TRBV11-2 with TRBJ1-1; no clear D gene. The germline V and J ends were trimmed by 5 bases and 3 bases, with 10 bases remaining between them. The CDR3 spans 13 residues. The germline V gene has CDR1 SGHAT and CDR2 FQNNGV. For the CDR3, the DNA is TGTGCCAGCAGCATCTTCCGGGACACTGAAGCTTTCTTT. It is translated as CASSIFRDTEAFF. The whole variable domain, remainder taken from reference TRBV11-2 and TRBJ1-1, is EAGVAQSPRYKIIEKRQSVAFWCNPISGHATLYWYQQILGQGPKLLIQFQNNGVVDDSQLPKDRFSAERLKGVDSTLKIQPAKLEDSAVYLCASSIFRDTEAFFGQGTRLTVV.

The chain carries TRBV18 and TRBJ2-5; 11 nucleotides match TRBD2. Germline CDR1 and CDR2: KGHSH and LQKENI. The CDR3 is 16 amino acids. V trimming: 0 bases; J trimming: 5 bases; junction bases outside the gene matches: 5. The CDR3 sequence is CASSPPLAGGRETQYF. The CDR3 region has the DNA TGTGCCAGCTCACCACCCCTAGCGGGGGGTCGCGAGACCCAGTACTTC. Filled out from reference TRBV18 and TRBJ2-5, the complete variable domain reads NAGVMQNPRHLVRRRGQEARLRCSPMKGHSHVYWYRQLPEEGLKFMVYLQKENIIDESGMPKERFSAEFPKEGPSILRIQQVVRGDSAAYFCASSPPLAGGRETQYFGPGTRLLVL.

This clone was picked up one time. Other DNA sequences within the sample encode an identical CDR3. J is TRBJ1-2 and V is TRBV12-3 or TRBV12-4; D is ambiguous. V was trimmed by 6 bases and J by 4 bases, leaving 6 bases between them. The CDR3 extends over 11 amino acids. In DNA, the CDR3 is TGTGCCAGCAGCTCAATCTATGGCTACACCTTC. Translation gives CASSSIYGYTF.

As DNA, the CDR3 is TGTGCCAGCAGCGAGAGGCGAAACACCATATATTTT. It translates to CASSERRNTIYF. The chain combines TRBV9 with TRBJ1-3; no reliable D call. The V end was cut by 3 bases, the J end by 5 bases, with 6 bases between. Germline assignment: CDR1 SGDLS and CDR2 YYNGEE. The CDR3 has 12 residues.

The CDR3 nucleotides read TGTGCCAGCAGTTTCCCACAAGTCCACACTGAAGCTTTCTTT. The encoded protein is CASSFPQVHTEAFF. The chain carries TRBV28 and TRBJ1-1; D call uncertain. The CDR3 is made up of 14 amino acids. The ends were cut back, 3 bases at V and 3 bases at J, with 11 bases in the middle. CDR1 and CDR2 (germline): MDHEN, SYDVKM.

The chain uses TRBV4-1 and TRBJ1-4; D unclear. The CDR3 loop spans 15 amino acids. The V gene's germline CDR1 is MGHRA and CDR2 YSYEKL. V shed 2 bases and J shed 4 bases, with 11 bases lying between them. CDR3 residues: CASSQWETRNEKLFF. CDR3 sequence (DNA): TGCGCCAGCAGCCAATGGGAGACACGTAATGAAAAACTGTTTTTT.

The gene calls are TRBV29-1 and TRBJ2-5, with D perhaps assigned TRBD1 or TRBD2 (5 bases each). This CDR3 spans 15 amino acids. CDR1 is SQVTM, CDR2 ANQGSEA, per germline. The V gene lost 6 bases and the J gene lost 1 base, with 18 bases spanning the gap. The CDR3 spells CSVGPEGQFQETQYF. The CDR3 DNA follows: TGCAGCGTGGGACCGGAAGGACAATTCCAAGAGACCCAGTACTTC.

The gene calls are TRBV11-2 and TRBJ2-7; 16 bases map to TRBD2. Germline lookup yields CDR1 SGHAT and CDR2 FQNNGV. The CDR3 is 17 amino acids. With V trimmed by 6 bases and J by 1 base, 6 bases remained unmatched. CDR3 DNA: TGTGCCAGCAGGGGACTAGCGGGAGGGCCGAGGTCCTACGAGCAGTACTTC. Translation: CASRGLAGGPRSYEQYF.

This clone was detected once. The chain joins TRBV4-3 to TRBJ2-2; D may be TRBD2 (7 bases). V gave up 0 bases and J gave up 2 bases, with 25 bases separating them. The germline V gene encodes CDR1 LGHNA and CDR2 YSLEER. The CDR3 totals 21 residues. The CDR3 region is CASSQDLAGGAAGANTGELFF. CDR3 nucleotide sequence: TGCGCCAGCAGCCAAGATCTTGCTGGGGGGGCGGCAGGGGCCAACACCGGGGAGCTGTTTTTT.

This sequence joins TRBV4-1 and TRBJ1-1, with D perhaps matching TRBD1 (5 bases). CDR3 size: 16 residues. V gave up 0 bases and J gave up 5 bases, with 16 bases separating them. Per the germline V gene, CDR1 is MGHRA and CDR2 is YSYEKL. The CDR3 DNA reads TGCGCCAGCAGCCAAGACAGCGGCGGGGGGAGGACTGAAGCTTTCTTT. This encodes CASSQDSGGGRTEAFF.

The chain employs TRBV3-1 (or the pseudogene TRBV3-2) and TRBJ2-4; 9 nucleotides agree with TRBD2. Germline loops: CDR1 LGHDT, CDR2 YNNKEL (reference sequence). The CDR3 has 15 amino acids. After removal of 3 bases from V and 7 bases from J, the junction contained 7 bases not matched to a gene. The CDR3 coding sequence is TGTGCCAGCAGCCACCCCCTAGCGGGAACGAACATTCAGTACTTC. It is translated as CASSHPLAGTNIQYF.

This chain links TRBV19 with TRBJ2-2; TRBD2 aligns across 11 bases. The CDR3 is 20 amino acids. The V gene end was trimmed by 5 bases and the J gene end by 0 bases; junction bases not matched to a gene: 14. Germline CDR1 is LNHDA and CDR2 is SQIVND (reference sequence). CDR3 amino acids: CASSSRLAGTPEPNTGELFF. The CDR3 DNA follows: TGTGCCAGTAGTTCCCGACTAGCGGGAACACCCGAGCCGAACACCGGGGAGCTGTTTTTT. The full variable domain, in which reference TRBV19 and TRBJ2-2 provide the parts outside the CDR3, is DGGITQSPKYLFRKEGQNVTLSCEQNLNHDAMYWYRQDPGQGLRLIYYSQIVNDFQKGDIAEGYSVSREKKESFPLTVTSAQKNPTAFYLCASSSRLAGTPEPNTGELFFGEGSRLTVL.

This clone was observed once. The chain uses TRBV7-9 and TRBJ1-1; D perhaps matches TRBD1 (5 bases). With 1 base removed from V and 4 bases from J, the gap between germline ends came to 10 bases. The CDR3 has 14 amino acids. Germline CDR1 SEHNR, CDR2 FQNEAQ (reference sequence). The CDR3 reads CASSLEGRGTEAFF. CDR3 coding DNA: TGTGCCAGCAGCTTAGAAGGGAGGGGCACTGAAGCTTTCTTT.

V is TRBV27 and J is TRBJ1-6; D may be TRBD1 (5 bases). From germline, CDR1 is MNHEY and CDR2 SMNVEV (reference sequence). V was pared by 7 bases and J by 9 bases, with 16 bases between. The CDR3 extends over 14 amino acids. The CDR3 loop is CASKGGRVGSPLHF. CDR3 nucleotide sequence: TGTGCCAGCAAAGGAGGCAGGGTCGGTTCACCCCTCCACTTT.

J is TRBJ2-1 and V is TRBV11-1, with 13 bases lining up with TRBD2. V lost 1 base, J lost 8 bases, and 5 bases stayed unmatched. Germline CDR1 reads SGHAT; CDR2 reads FQDESV (reference sequence). CDR3 length equals 16 residues. CDR3 sequence reads: CASSLGRLAGGYEQFF. CDR3 coding DNA: TGTGCCAGCAGCTTAGGCCGACTAGCGGGAGGCTATGAGCAGTTCTTC.

This clone came up a few times. The rearrangement uses TRBV5-6 and TRBJ1-1, with 7 bases that match TRBD1. There are 14 residues in the CDR3. Germline CDR1 is SGHDT and CDR2 is YYEEEE. V was clipped by 0 bases and J by 7 bases; unmatched bases: 6. The CDR3 loop is CASSLVRGGDEAFF. CDR3 coding DNA: TGTGCCAGCAGCTTGGTAAGAGGGGGCGATGAAGCTTTCTTT.